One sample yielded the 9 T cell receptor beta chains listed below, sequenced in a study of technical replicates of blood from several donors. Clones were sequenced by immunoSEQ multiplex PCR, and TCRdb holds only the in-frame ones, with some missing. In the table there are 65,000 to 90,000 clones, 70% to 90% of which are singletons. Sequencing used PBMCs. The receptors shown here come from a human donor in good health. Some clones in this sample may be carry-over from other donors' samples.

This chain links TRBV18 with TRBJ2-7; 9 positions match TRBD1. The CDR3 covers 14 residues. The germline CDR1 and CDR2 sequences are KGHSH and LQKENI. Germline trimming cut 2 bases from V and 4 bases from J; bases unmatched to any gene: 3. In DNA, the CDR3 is TGTGCCAGCTCACCAACGGACAGGGGTTACGAGCAGTACTTC. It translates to CASSPTDRGYEQYF.

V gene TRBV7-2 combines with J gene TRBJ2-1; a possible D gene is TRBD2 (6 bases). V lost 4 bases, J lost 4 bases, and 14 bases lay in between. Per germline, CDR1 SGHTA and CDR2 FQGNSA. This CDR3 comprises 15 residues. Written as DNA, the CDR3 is TGTGCCAGCAGCTCTACCGGGACTTTTTACAATGAGCAGTTCTTC. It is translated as CASSSTGTFYNEQFF.

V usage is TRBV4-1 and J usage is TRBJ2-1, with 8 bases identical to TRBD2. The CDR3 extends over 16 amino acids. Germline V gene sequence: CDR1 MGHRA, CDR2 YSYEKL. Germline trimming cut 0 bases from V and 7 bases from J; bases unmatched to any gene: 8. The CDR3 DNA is TGCGCCAGCAGCCAAGATCTCGGGAGGGATAGGAATGAGCAGTTCTTC. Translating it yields CASSQDLGRDRNEQFF.

CDR3 DNA: TGTGCCAGCAGCACTGCTCCGGGACTAGCGGGGTACAATGAGCAGTTCTTC. Translating it yields CASSTAPGLAGYNEQFF. V is TRBV7-2 and J is TRBJ2-1, with 13 bases lining up with TRBD2. V shed 5 bases, J shed 4 bases, and the junction held 8 bases outside the gene matches. The CDR3 sequence is 17 residues long. CDR1 and CDR2 from the germline V gene are SGHTA and FQGNSA.

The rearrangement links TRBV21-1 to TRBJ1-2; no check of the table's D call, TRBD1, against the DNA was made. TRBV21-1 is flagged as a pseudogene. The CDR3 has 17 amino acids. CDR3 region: CASSPRGGQGEKYGYTF. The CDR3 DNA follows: TGTGCCAGCAGCCCCCGAGGTGGGCAGGGCGAAAAATATGGCTACACCTTC.

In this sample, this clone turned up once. The CDR3 loop reads CASSPSSGRATQYF. The CDR3 nucleotides read TGTGCCAGCTCACCGTCTAGCGGGAGGGCCACGCAGTATTTT. The chain is built from TRBV18 and TRBJ2-3; 12 bases line up with TRBD2. J lost 9 bases, V lost 3 bases, and 4 bases had no gene match. The CDR3 covers 14 residues. CDR1 is KGHSH and CDR2 is LQKENI in the germline V gene.

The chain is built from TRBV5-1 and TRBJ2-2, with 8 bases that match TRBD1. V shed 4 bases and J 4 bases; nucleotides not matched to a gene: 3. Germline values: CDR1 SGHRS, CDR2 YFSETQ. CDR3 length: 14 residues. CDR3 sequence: CASSDRGGTGELFF. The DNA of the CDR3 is TGCGCCAGCAGCGACAGGGGAGGCACCGGGGAGCTGTTTTTT.

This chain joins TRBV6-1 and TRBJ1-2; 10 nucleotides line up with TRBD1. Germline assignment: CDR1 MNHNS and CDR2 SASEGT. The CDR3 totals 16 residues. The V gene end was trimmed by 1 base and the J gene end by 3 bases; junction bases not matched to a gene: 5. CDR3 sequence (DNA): TGTGCCAGCAGTGAAGGGGGAGGGACAGGGGACTATGGCTACACCTTC. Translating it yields CASSEGGGTGDYGYTF.

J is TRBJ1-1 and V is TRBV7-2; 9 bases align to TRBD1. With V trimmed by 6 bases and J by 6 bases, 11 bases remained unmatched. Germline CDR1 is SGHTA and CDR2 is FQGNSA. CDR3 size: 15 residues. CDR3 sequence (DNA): TGTGCCAGCAGAAAACAGGGGGCGCAAATCGCTGAAGCTTTCTTT. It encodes CASRKQGAQIAEAFF.